The TCR beta chain under discussion was sequenced for a study of CXCR3-negative and CXCR3-positive naive CD8 T cells. The germline gives CDR1 SGHTA, CDR2 FQGNSA. The CDR3 has 15 amino acids. Researchers prepared the TRB cDNA libraries using 5' RACE with UMI labels. One entry per CDR3 protein, without DNA, is what TCRdb gives after re-calling the 5' RACE reads. The listing records some 130,000 distinct CDR3 sequences. Naive CD8+ T cells showed a CD45RO-CCR7+CD27+CD95- phenotype. The chain employs TRBV7-2 and TRBJ2-7; TCRdb's D call, TRBD2, is unchecked because there is no DNA. The specimen sequenced was naive CXCR3- CD8+ T cells from blood. Subset given: CD45RO-CCR7+CD27+CD95- naive CD8+ T cells lacking CXCR3 (TNR3-). This TCR came from a human donor in good health. Some clones in this sample may be carry-over from other donors' samples. CDR3 region: CASSQLLAGGYEQYF.